The next 22 T cell receptor beta chains were all read from a single sample in a study of identical twins. TCRdb analysed the 5' RACE reads with MiXCR anew, one entry per CDR3 protein. The sample comprises 450,000 or so distinct CDR3 sequences, over 12% of which are singletons, and about 0.53% rests with the top ten. These records were also assigned to another study, of yellow fever vaccine responses in identical twins.

The sample taken for sequencing was CD4+ T cells sorted from blood. These receptor sequences come from a woman younger than 35 in good health.

Only a few counts were recorded for this clonotype. The rearrangement links TRBV12-3 or TRBV12-4 to TRBJ1-2; perhaps TRBD1 as D (6 bases). This CDR3 region has 12 residues. Trimming pared 5 bases from V and 7 bases from J, leaving 11 bases between. This CDR3 reads CASSGTGFGYTF. CDR3 coding DNA: TGTGCCAGCAGTGGCACAGGGTTTGGCTACACCTTC.

This clonotype has only a few counts. V usage is TRBV27 and J usage is TRBJ2-1, with 14 nucleotides matching TRBD2. This CDR3 region has 19 residues. CDR1 is MNHEY and CDR2 is SMNVEV in the germline V gene (reference sequence). V was pared by 8 bases and J by 8 bases, with 20 bases of the junction left unmatched. CDR3: CASAKWGTSGSHGGDEQFF. The DNA for the CDR3 is TGTGCCAGCGCTAAATGGGGGACTAGCGGGAGCCATGGAGGCGATGAGCAGTTCTTC.

This clonotype has only a few counts. The chain joins TRBV7-2 to TRBJ2-7, with 7 bases fitting TRBD2. Germline loops: CDR1 SGHTA, CDR2 FQGNSA. V shed 4 bases, J shed 2 bases, and the junction held 11 bases outside the gene matches. The CDR3 covers 16 residues. The CDR3 protein is CASSSSAGTIPYEQYF. The CDR3 DNA sequence: TGTGCCAGCAGCTCCTCCGCCGGGACTATACCCTACGAGCAGTACTTC.

CDR3 in amino acids: CASSEFATQYF. The CDR3 nucleotides read TGTGCCAGCAGTGAATTTGCGACCCAGTACTTC. The rearrangement joins TRBV25-1 to TRBJ2-5; no definite D call. Trimming left V 1 base short and J 7 bases short, with 4 bases between. This CDR3 has 11 residues. CDR1 is MGHDK and CDR2 is SYGVNS in the germline V gene.

This clonotype was picked up a small number of times. The CDR3 nucleotides are TGTGCCAGCAGTCCCGGGACGAAAAACACCGGGGAGCTGTTTTTT. Encoded protein: CASSPGTKNTGELFF. The chain links TRBV28 to TRBJ2-2; D is possibly TRBD1 or TRBD2 (5 bases each). The CDR3 runs 15 residues. Trimming removed 5 bases from V and 2 bases from J, with 12 bases in between. CDR1 MDHEN and CDR2 SYDVKM come from the germline V gene.

V usage is TRBV2 and J usage is TRBJ2-1, with 7 bases fitting TRBD1. Germline V gene sequence: CDR1 SNHLY, CDR2 FYNNEI. Germline trimming cut 7 bases from V and 0 bases from J; bases unmatched to any gene: 6. The CDR3 has 15 residues. The CDR3 loop is CASNPGQSSYNEQFF. The CDR3 DNA sequence: TGTGCCAGCAACCCGGGACAGAGCTCCTACAATGAGCAGTTCTTC.

This chain joins TRBV5-1 and TRBJ2-7; a weak D match, TRBD2 (6 bases). This CDR3 has 15 amino acids. Between the trimmed V and J ends, which lost 5 bases and 3 bases, there was a span of 18 bases. CDR1 is SGHRS, CDR2 YFSETQ, per germline. CDR3 nucleotide sequence: TGCGCCAGCAGTCCCACGGGACTTTGGGGCTACGAGCAGTACTTC. Translated, it gives CASSPTGLWGYEQYF.

This clonotype was observed a handful of times. This chain's CDR3 is CSVEGGTGAGNTIYF. The CDR3 region has the DNA TGCAGCGTTGAAGGGGGGACAGGAGCTGGAAACACCATATATTTT. J is TRBJ1-3 and V is TRBV29-1, with TRBD1 matching over 8 bases. The CDR3 has 15 amino acids. Per germline, CDR1 SQVTM and CDR2 ANQGSEA. With V trimmed by 1 base and J by 2 bases, 4 bases remained unmatched.

This clonotype was seen more than once but under ten times. The gene calls are TRBV2 and TRBJ2-6; TRBD1 matches 8 bases. The germline V gene encodes CDR1 SNHLY and CDR2 FYNNEI. Trimming cost V 8 bases and J 0 bases; bases outside gene matches: 6. CDR3 length equals 16 residues. The CDR3 bases are TGTGCCAGCGGGGGGACAGGATTCTCTGGGGCCAACGTCCTGACTTTC. It yields the protein CASGGTGFSGANVLTF. The full variable domain, with the rest looked up from reference TRBV2 and TRBJ2-6, is EPEVTQTPSHQVTQMGQEVILRCVPISNHLYFYWYRQILGQKVEFLVSFYNNEISEKSEIFDDQFSVERPDGSNFTLKIRSTKLEDSAMYFCASGGTGFSGANVLTFGAGSRLTVL.

This clonotype was detected a few times. The chain links TRBV11-2 to TRBJ2-3; D gene ambiguous. This CDR3 is 14 amino acids long. Deletions cut 2 bases from V and 1 base from J, with 7 bases between. Germline CDR1 reads SGHAT; CDR2 reads FQNNGV. The CDR3, as DNA: TGTGCCAGCAGCTTATGGCAGGGCACAGATACGCAGTATTTT. It yields the protein CASSLWQGTDTQYF. The whole variable domain, filled in from reference TRBV11-2 and TRBJ2-3, reads EAGVAQSPRYKIIEKRQSVAFWCNPISGHATLYWYQQILGQGPKLLIQFQNNGVVDDSQLPKDRFSAERLKGVDSTLKIQPAKLEDSAVYLCASSLWQGTDTQYFGPGTRLTVL.

This clonotype was picked up many times. V and J are TRBV5-1 and TRBJ2-3, with a tentative D call TRBD2 (6 bases). Germline assignment: CDR1 SGHRS and CDR2 YFSETQ. Between the trimmed V and J ends, which lost 7 bases and 6 bases, there was a span of 24 bases. This CDR3 spans 16 amino acids. The DNA of the CDR3 is TGCGCCAGCTGCCGCGGGGCAGGGAATTCTGGTGATACGCAGTATTTT. The encoded protein is CASCRGAGNSGDTQYF.

This chain joins TRBV5-1 and TRBJ2-1, with D possibly being TRBD2 (7 bases). There are 15 residues in the CDR3. Trimming left V 5 bases short and J 2 bases short, with 14 bases between. Germline V gene lookup returns CDR1 SGHRS and CDR2 YFSETQ. The CDR3 loop reads CASRWGGNAYNEQFF. For the CDR3, the DNA is TGCGCCAGCAGGTGGGGGGGCAACGCCTACAATGAGCAGTTCTTC.

This sequence joins TRBV6-1 and TRBJ2-5; no reliable D call. CDR3 length: 14 amino acids. Germline values: CDR1 MNHNS, CDR2 SASEGT. Trimming shortened V by 6 bases and J by 8 bases, and 19 bases separated the two germline ends. The CDR3 loop is CASRSGDKVITQYF. CDR3 bases: TGTGCCAGCAGATCCGGAGACAAGGTGATTACCCAGTACTTC.

This clonotype has more than one count but fewer than ten. The V call is TRBV10-3, the J call TRBJ1-1, with 7 bases identical to TRBD1. J gave up 11 bases and V 0 bases, and 15 bases lay outside the gene matches. The CDR3 is made up of 16 amino acids. Germline V gene lookup returns CDR1 ENHRY and CDR2 SYGVKD. In DNA form, the CDR3 reads TGTGCCATCAGTGAGTCTTCCTCCGGGACAGCGGCTGGCGCTTTCTTT. Translation: CAISESSSGTAAGAFF.

The chain employs TRBV4-3 and TRBJ2-4; tentatively, D is TRBD2 (5 bases). CDR3 length: 14 residues. Germline CDR1 LGHNA, CDR2 YSLEER. Trimming left V 1 base short and J 9 bases short, with 13 bases between. CDR3 DNA sequence: TGCGCCAGCAGCCAAGTGGGTGGGAGCGGCATTCAGTACTTC. Its translation: CASSQVGGSGIQYF.

This clonotype was observed a handful of times. The chain uses TRBV5-5 and TRBJ1-4; D unclear. From germline, CDR1 is SGHKS and CDR2 YYEKEE (reference sequence). There are 15 residues in the CDR3. With 5 bases removed from V and 2 bases from J, the gap between germline ends came to 13 bases. This CDR3 reads CASRRDQATNEKLFF. The CDR3 nucleotides read TGTGCCAGCAGGCGAGACCAAGCGACTAATGAAAAACTGTTTTTT. Looking up the rest from reference TRBV5-5 and TRBJ1-4 gives the full variable domain: DAGVTQSPTHLIKTRGQQVTLRCSPISGHKSVSWYQQVLGQGPQFIFQYYEKEERGRGNFPDRFSARQFPNYSSELNVNALLLGDSALYLCASRRDQATNEKLFFGSGTQLSVL.

The V call is TRBV29-1, the J call TRBJ2-5; D is unresolved. The CDR3 spans 12 residues. Trimming left V 7 bases short and J 5 bases short, with 14 bases between. Germline V gene data show CDR1 as SQVTM and CDR2 as ANQGSEA. CDR3 sequence reads: CSAAVGGETQYF. DNA of the CDR3: TGCAGCGCTGCAGTGGGTGGGGAGACCCAGTACTTC.

In its sample, this clonotype was seen a few times. The chain joins TRBV6-1 to TRBJ2-7, with 9 bases identical to TRBD1. CDR3 length: 14 amino acids. Trimming cost V 7 bases and J 4 bases; bases outside gene matches: 8. Germline CDR1 is MNHNS and CDR2 is SASEGT. The CDR3 is CASMAQGALYEQYF. The CDR3 DNA reads TGTGCCAGCATGGCACAGGGGGCCTTGTACGAGCAGTACTTC.

This clonotype was seen a handful of times. V and J are TRBV12-3 or TRBV12-4 and TRBJ2-7; D is possibly TRBD2 (6 bases). The ends were cut back, 6 bases at V and 0 bases at J, with 15 bases in the middle. CDR3 length: 15 residues. CDR3 coding DNA: TGTGCCAGCAGCCCCCGCGGGATGGGCTCCTACGAGCAGTACTTC. The encoded protein is CASSPRGMGSYEQYF.

This clonotype was counted between two and nine times. The chain recombines TRBV12-3 or TRBV12-4 with TRBJ1-6; TRBD1 matches at 8 bases. With 3 bases clipped from V and 8 bases from J, the junction kept 12 bases outside the gene matches. The length of the CDR3 is 17 residues. CDR3 region: CASSFAGGRGLHSPLHF. DNA of the CDR3: TGTGCCAGCAGTTTTGCCGGCGGCAGGGGGCTCCATTCACCCCTCCACTTT.

The chain has TRBV28 and TRBJ2-1; 7 bases line up with TRBD2. V lost 4 bases and J lost 7; bases outside the gene matches: 13. Germline CDR1 MDHEN, CDR2 SYDVKM. CDR3 length: 16 amino acids. The CDR3 here is CASSSDIEGGVNEQFF. For the CDR3, the DNA is TGTGCCAGCAGTTCTGACATAGAGGGAGGGGTAAATGAGCAGTTCTTC.

The V and J genes are TRBV4-1 and TRBJ2-1; D call uncertain. Germline CDR1 and CDR2: MGHRA and YSYEKL. The germline V and J ends were trimmed by 4 bases and 5 bases, with 9 bases remaining between them. CDR3 length: 13 residues. CDR3 residues: CASSRALNNEQFF. The CDR3 DNA sequence: TGCGCCAGCAGCCGAGCGCTGAACAATGAGCAGTTCTTC.